Listed below are T cell receptor beta chains from one sample, sequenced in a study of T cell responses to AZD1222 COVID-19 vaccine. Clones were sequenced by immunoSEQ multiplex PCR, and TCRdb holds only the in-frame ones, with some missing. The sample lists 130,000 to 150,000 clones; around 89% were seen once. The sample was peripheral blood, taken on day 0 of AZD1222 vaccination. These receptors all stem from an adult in good health. Both conserved end residues are part of each CDR3. The order of the fields is V gene, clone size, D gene, J gene, CDR3 protein, CDR3 DNA. D genes are given only for firm matches. Rows may omit the clone size; those that give it use once, few, many or a size class.

TRBV5-8	.	.	TRBJ1-5	CASSLFRGRDQPQHF	TGTGCCAGCAGCCTGTTCCGGGGGAGAGACCAGCCCCAGCATTTT
TRBV3-1/TRBV3-2	.	.	TRBJ1-2	CASSQLGQRRESNYGYTF	TGTGCCAGCAGCCAATTAGGACAGAGAAGGGAATCTAACTATGGCTACACCTTC
TRBV28	.	TRBD1	TRBJ1-2	CASSVGQGDGYTF	TGTGCCAGCAGCGTAGGACAGGGGGATGGCTACACCTTC
TRBV28	.	TRBD2	TRBJ2-1	CASSSLLAEQFF	TGTGCCAGCAGTTCACTACTAGCGGAGCAGTTCTTC
TRBV7-3	few	.	TRBJ1-2	CASSLNGAIVEGYTF	TGTGCCAGCAGCTTAAACGGGGCCATAGTCGAGGGCTACACCTTC
TRBV7-3	.	.	TRBJ1-1	CASSFGENTEAFF	TGTGCCAGCAGCTTCGGGGAGAACACTGAAGCTTTCTTT
TRBV5-6	.	.	TRBJ1-6	CASSFYATDSPLHF	TGTGCCAGCAGCTTCTACGCGACGGATTCACCCCTCCACTTT
TRBV27	.	.	TRBJ2-1	CASSFYPGRGSYNEQFF	TGTGCCAGCAGTTTTTATCCGGGGAGGGGGTCCTACAATGAGCAGTTCTTC
TRBV9	.	TRBD1	TRBJ2-3	CASSVGGTGVGTTQYF	TGTGCCAGCAGCGTAGGCGGGACAGGGGTAGGTACTACGCAGTATTTT
TRBV7-2	.	.	TRBJ1-1	CASSLSSGRNTEAFF	TGTGCCAGCAGCTTATCATCGGGCCGGAACACTGAAGCTTTCTTT
TRBV19	.	.	TRBJ1-3	CASSMRNSGNTIYF	TGTGCCAGTAGTATGCGAAACTCTGGAAACACCATATATTTT
TRBV6-6	.	.	TRBJ1-3	CASSYSIENTIYF	TGTGCCAGCAGTTACTCCATCGAAAACACCATATATTTT
TRBV30	.	.	TRBJ1-5	CAWSVGSNQPQHF	TGTGCCTGGAGTGTCGGAAGCAATCAGCCCCAGCATTTT
TRBV9	.	.	TRBJ1-1	CASSVEVFTEAFF	TGTGCCAGCAGCGTAGAGGTTTTCACTGAAGCTTTCTTT
TRBV19	.	.	TRBJ1-5	CASSQFLNQPQHF	TGTGCCAGTAGTCAGTTTTTGAACCAGCCCCAGCATTTT
TRBV28	.	.	TRBJ1-2	CASSTTNYGYTF	TGTGCCAGCAGTACGACAAACTATGGCTACACCTTC
TRBV2	.	.	TRBJ2-7	CASSDPAEGNEQYF	TGTGCCAGCAGTGACCCGGCAGAAGGTAACGAGCAGTACTTC
TRBV6-5	.	.	TRBJ1-3	CASSRDGDSGNTIYF	TGTGCCAGCAGCCGGGACGGAGACTCTGGAAACACCATATATTTT
TRBV11-3	.	.	TRBJ1-1	CASSGSNTEAFF	TGTGCCAGCAGTGGATCGAACACTGAAGCTTTCTTT
TRBV28	.	TRBD1	TRBJ1-5	CASSIGQGNQPQHF	TGTGCCAGCAGCATAGGACAGGGCAATCAGCCCCAGCATTTT
TRBV6-6	.	TRBD1	TRBJ1-5	CASSPRGDESQHF	TGTGCCAGCAGCCCCAGGGGGGACGAAAGCCAGCATTTT
TRBV2	.	.	TRBJ2-2	CASSDSGPRELFF	TGTGCCAGCAGTGATTCTGGGCCCAGGGAGCTGTTTTTT
TRBV4-3	.	.	TRBJ2-1	CASSPRTGIDEQFF	TGCGCCAGCAGCCCAAGGACGGGGATCGATGAGCAGTTCTTC
TRBV14	once	.	TRBJ1-1	CASSQRGQLNTEAFF	TGTGCCAGCAGCCAACGAGGTCAGTTGAACACTGAAGCTTTCTTT
TRBV19	.	TRBD1	TRBJ1-1	CASSATPGQGTEAFF	TGTGCCAGTAGTGCAACGCCGGGACAGGGCACTGAAGCTTTCTTT
TRBV28	.	TRBD1	TRBJ1-4	CASSTTGGGEKLFF	TGTGCCAGCAGTACGACAGGGGGTGGTGAAAAACTGTTTTTT
TRBV15	.	.	TRBJ1-4	CATSARGGSEKLFF	TGTGCCACCAGCGCCCGGGGGGGCTCGGAAAAACTGTTTTTT
TRBV3-1/TRBV3-2	.	.	TRBJ1-5	CASSPGTYSNQPQHF	TGTGCCAGCAGTCCCGGGACTTATAGCAATCAGCCCCAGCATTTT
TRBV6-4	.	.	TRBJ1-1	CASSKEGMNTEAFF	TGTGCCAGCAGTAAGGAGGGGATGAACACTGAAGCTTTCTTT
TRBV12-5	.	.	TRBJ2-5	CASGLEETQYF	TGTGCTAGTGGTTTGGAAGAGACCCAGTACTTC
TRBV5-1	.	TRBD2	TRBJ2-3	CASSPGGAPDTQYF	TGCGCCAGCAGCCCCGGGGGGGCTCCAGATACGCAGTATTTT
TRBV7-2	.	.	TRBJ2-7	CASSLALARGSYEQYF	TGTGCCAGCAGCTTAGCACTAGCCCGAGGTTCCTACGAGCAGTACTTC